This T cell receptor beta chain was retrieved from a study of blood T cell repertoires in COVID-19 (dated by TCRdb to the early 2020s). Notes on the research overall: Samples covering the acute and convalescent phases of COVID-19 were provided by collaborators in the United States, Italy and Spain. The prospective study material was composed of cDNA or gDNA derived from T cells, B-cell-depleted T cells, or PBMCs. The dataset comprised deeply sampled blood TCRbeta repertoires from subjects exposed to, actively infected with, or recovered from COVID-19. A freely available public database, intended as a resource for researchers studying the immune response to SARS-CoV-2, is where the repertoires were released. The samples were drawn from the first 160 participants of the ongoing ImmuneRACE study and from 950 to 1,500 subjects provided by 6 global collaborators. Sample metadata almost always included a de-identified subject ID, COVID-19 status, age in years and sex. Where HLA class I and class II types were available, the types were taken from metadata supplied by the sample provider, not from assay-based typing.

Via the germline V gene (reference sequence), CDR1 is SEHNR and CDR2 FQNEAQ. There are 14 amino acids in the CDR3, from cysteine to phenylalanine inclusive. The only DNA kept is the CDR3, 42 bases in frame from the first base. Trimming leaves V shorter by 6 bases and J shorter by 2 bases, with the junction holding 2 bases beyond the gene matches. One collaborating source in Seattle enrolled patients while the patients were actively infected and followed the patients over time throughout the course of disease. The collaborating institutions used their own protocols to collect whole blood in K2EDTA tubes. Collaborator samples were shipped for TCRbeta analysis as frozen whole blood, isolated PBMCs, or DNA extracted from either sample type. The immunoSEQ Assay, a bias-controlled multiplex PCR, was used to amplify TCRbeta CDR3 regions from genomic DNA. From the authors' description of their analysis: Nucleated cell counts per sample were estimated from amplification of reference gene primers within the assay. To quantify the absolute abundance of each unique TCRbeta CDR3 rearrangement, sequence reads were collapsed and filtered. For each sample, productive Simpson clonality was calculated as the square root of Simpson's diversity index over productive rearrangements. The table comes from immuneACCESS by way of TCRdb, which keeps in-frame sequences with V and J called. Part of the clones is missing from these tables; in studies checked, under half for an unresolved V gene and the rest for unknown reasons. That table gives V, J and clone size, and the DNA gave D and trimming. The sample includes under 350,000 clones, with over 85% observed a single time. About 2% of the sample is taken by the ten largest.

Of note for this clone: This receptor's antigen is unknown. No per-base quality is available; no much larger clone lies one base away.

Paper-wide results and their limitations: How much clinical and demographic metadata was included differed by source and by participant, and the metadata was provided uncurated.

This sequence was found in a woman aged 25 to 39 with COVID-19, enrolled during active disease. This chain joins TRBV7-9 to TRBJ1-1; TRBD1 aligns with 11 central bases. Sequenced sample: peripheral blood. This receptor carries the CDR3 CASRGTGGNTEAFF. At the DNA level, the sequence is TGTGCCAGCAGGGGGACAGGGGGAAACACTGAAGCTTTCTTT.